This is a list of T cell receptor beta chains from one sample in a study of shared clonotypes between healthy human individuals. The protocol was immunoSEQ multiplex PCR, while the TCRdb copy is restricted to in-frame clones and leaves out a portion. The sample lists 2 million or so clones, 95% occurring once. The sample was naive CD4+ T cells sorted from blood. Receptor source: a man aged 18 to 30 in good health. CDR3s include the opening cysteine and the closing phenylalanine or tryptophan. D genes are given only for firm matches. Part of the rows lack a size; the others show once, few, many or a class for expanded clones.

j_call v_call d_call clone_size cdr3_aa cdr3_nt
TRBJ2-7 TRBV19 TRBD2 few CASSGLAGNTYEQYF TGTGCCAGTAGTGGACTAGCGGGGAACACCTACGAGCAGTACTTC
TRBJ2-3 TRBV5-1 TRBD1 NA CASRQGTLTDTQYF TGCGCCAGCCGACAGGGGACCCTCACAGATACGCAGTATTTT
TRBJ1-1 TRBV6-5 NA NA CASSSPGEQAFF TGTGCCAGCAGTTCTCCGGGGGAGCAAGCTTTCTTT
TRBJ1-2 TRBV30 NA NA CAWRPPGGDRKGYTF TGTGCCTGGAGACCCCCCGGAGGGGACCGCAAAGGCTACACCTTC
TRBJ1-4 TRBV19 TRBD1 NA CASSIVTPPGQNNEKLFF TGTGCCAGTAGTATAGTCACTCCCCCGGGACAGAATAATGAAAAACTGTTTTTT
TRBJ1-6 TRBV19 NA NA CASSPGTQAGYNSPLHF TGTGCCAGTAGTCCCGGGACTCAAGCGGGCTATAATTCACCCCTCCACTTT
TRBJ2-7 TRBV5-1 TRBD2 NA CASSPGLAGGPGDEQYF TGCGCCAGCAGCCCGGGGTTAGCGGGAGGGCCGGGGGACGAGCAGTACTTC
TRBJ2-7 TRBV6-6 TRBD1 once CASSYDDRGSEQYF TGTGCCAGCAGTTACGACGACAGGGGGAGCGAGCAGTACTTC
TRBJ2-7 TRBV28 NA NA CASSPQGGAGYEQYF TGTGCCAGCAGTCCCCAGGGAGGCGCGGGGTACGAGCAGTACTTC
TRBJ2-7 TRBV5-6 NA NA CASSSNGVVSYEQYF TGTGCCAGCAGTTCGAACGGGGTCGTATCCTACGAGCAGTACTTC
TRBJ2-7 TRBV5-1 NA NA CASSSEGSMQTYEQYF TGCGCCAGCAGCTCCGAAGGATCGATGCAGACCTACGAGCAGTACTTC
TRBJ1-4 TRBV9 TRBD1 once CASSVEQGGEKLFF TGTGCCAGCAGCGTTGAACAGGGGGGTGAAAAACTGTTTTTT
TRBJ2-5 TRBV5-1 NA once CASSLASQETQYF TGCGCCAGCAGCTTGGCCAGTCAAGAGACCCAGTACTTC
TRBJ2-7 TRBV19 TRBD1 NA CASSRGQGLLPYEQYF TGTGCCAGTAGCAGAGGACAGGGGCTCCTCCCTTACGAGCAGTACTTC
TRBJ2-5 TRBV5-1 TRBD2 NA CASSPSGGSGETQYF TGCGCCAGCAGCCCCAGCGGGGGGTCGGGAGAGACCCAGTACTTC
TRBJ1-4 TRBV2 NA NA CATTRRPGEKLFF TGTGCCACTACTCGACGGCCTGGGGAAAAACTGTTTTTT
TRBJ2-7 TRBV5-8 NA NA CASSLVGARGYEQYF TGTGCCAGCAGCTTGGTGGGGGCCCGGGGCTACGAGCAGTACTTC
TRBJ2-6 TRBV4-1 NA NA CASSQGGGANVLTF TGCGCCAGCAGCCAAGGGGGTGGGGCCAACGTCCTGACTTTC
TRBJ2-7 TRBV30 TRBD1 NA CAWSAQAGGYEQYF TGTGCCTGGAGTGCCCAAGCAGGGGGCTACGAGCAGTACTTC
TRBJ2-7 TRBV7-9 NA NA CASSPGVSSYEQYF TGTGCCAGCAGCCCAGGTGTCAGTTCCTACGAGCAGTACTTC
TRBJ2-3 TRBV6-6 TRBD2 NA CACTSGLRSTDTQYF TGTGCCTGCACTAGCGGTCTTCGTAGCACAGATACGCAGTATTTT
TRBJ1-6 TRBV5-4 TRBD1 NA CASRSGQGGNSPLHF TGTGCCAGCAGGTCGGGACAGGGAGGAAATTCACCCCTCCACTTT
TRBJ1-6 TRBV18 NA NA CASSPSRVGIGSYNSPLHF TGTGCCAGCTCACCCTCCAGGGTTGGAATTGGATCCTATAATTCACCCCTCCACTTT
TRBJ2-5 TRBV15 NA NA CATSPGGGRGQEETQYF TGTGCCACCAGCCCGGGGGGAGGAAGGGGGCAGGAAGAGACCCAGTACTTC
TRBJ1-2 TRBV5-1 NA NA CASSLDQAGRYGYTF TGCGCCAGCAGCTTGGATCAGGCTGGAAGATATGGCTACACCTTC
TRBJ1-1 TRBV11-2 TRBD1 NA CASSLETGANTEAFF TGTGCCAGCAGCTTAGAGACAGGGGCGAACACTGAAGCTTTCTTT
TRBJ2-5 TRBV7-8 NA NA CASSLGPQYF TGTGCCAGCAGCTTGGGACCCCAGTACTTC
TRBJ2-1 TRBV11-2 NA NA CASSLGVGKQFF TGTGCCAGCAGCCTCGGGGTGGGTAAGCAGTTCTTC
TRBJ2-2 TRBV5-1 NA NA CASSLVWSGELFF TGCGCCAGCAGCCTCGTCTGGTCCGGGGAGCTGTTTTTT
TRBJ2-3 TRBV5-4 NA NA CASSLKAATDTQYF TGTGCCAGCAGCTTGAAGGCAGCCACAGATACGCAGTATTTT
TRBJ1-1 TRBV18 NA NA CASSPGLVNTEAFF TGTGCCAGCTCACCAGGACTCGTTAACACTGAAGCTTTCTTT
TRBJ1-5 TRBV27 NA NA CASSLSGGLGQPQHF TGTGCCAGCAGTTTATCCGGGGGACTTGGGCAGCCCCAGCATTTT
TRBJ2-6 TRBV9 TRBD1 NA CASSVALTGAGANVLTF TGTGCCAGCAGCGTAGCACTGACAGGGGCTGGGGCCAACGTCCTGACTTTC
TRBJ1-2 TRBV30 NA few CAWSEGYGYTF TGTGCCTGGAGTGAGGGGTATGGCTACACCTTC
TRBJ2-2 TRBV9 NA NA CASSVGFWDTGELFF TGTGCCAGCAGCGTAGGTTTCTGGGACACCGGGGAGCTGTTTTTT
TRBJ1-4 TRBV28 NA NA CASSLLAGKYEKLFF TGTGCCAGCAGTTTATTGGCAGGGAAGTACGAAAAACTGTTTTTT
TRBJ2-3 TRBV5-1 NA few CASSLEGTDTQYF TGCGCCAGCAGCTTGGAGGGGACAGATACGCAGTATTTT
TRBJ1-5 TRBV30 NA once CAWSRGQLNQPQHF TGTGCCTGGAGTCGAGGCCAGTTGAATCAGCCCCAGCATTTT
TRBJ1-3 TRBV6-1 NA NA CASSEANRQPGNTIYF TGTGCCAGCAGTGAAGCGAACAGACAGCCTGGAAACACCATATATTTT
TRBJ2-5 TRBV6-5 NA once CASRTQGRETQYF TGTGCCAGCAGAACGCAGGGGCGAGAGACCCAGTACTTC
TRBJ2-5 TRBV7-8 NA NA CASSKRFPLQETQYF TGTGCCAGCAGCAAGAGGTTTCCCCTACAAGAGACCCAGTACTTC
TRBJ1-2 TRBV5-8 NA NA CASSLSANYGYTF TGTGCCAGCAGCTTGTCAGCGAACTATGGCTACACCTTC
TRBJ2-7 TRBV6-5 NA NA CASNSGQVGYEQYF TGTGCCAGCAACTCTGGGCAGGTGGGCTACGAGCAGTACTTC
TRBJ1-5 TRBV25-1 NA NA CASSETRGENQPQHF TGTGCCAGCAGTGAAACGAGGGGGGAAAATCAGCCCCAGCATTTT
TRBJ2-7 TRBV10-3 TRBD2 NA CAISEKGLAGREYF TGTGCCATCAGTGAGAAAGGACTAGCGGGGCGGGAGTACTTC
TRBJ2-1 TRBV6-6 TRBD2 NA CASNSASGGAINEQFF TGTGCCAGCAACTCGGCCAGCGGGGGCGCAATCAATGAGCAGTTCTTC
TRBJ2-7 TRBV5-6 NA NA CASSVVDRLGQYF TGTGCCAGCAGCGTGGTGGACCGCTTAGGGCAGTACTTC
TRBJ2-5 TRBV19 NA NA CASSIDLTSAETQYF TGTGCCAGTAGTATAGATCTAACTAGTGCGGAGACCCAGTACTTC
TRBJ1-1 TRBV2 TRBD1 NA CASGQGKAFF TGTGCCAGCGGACAGGGGAAAGCTTTCTTT
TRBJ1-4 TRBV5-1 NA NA CASSLTPRGEKLFF TGCGCCAGCAGCTTAACCCCCCGAGGGGAAAAACTGTTTTTT
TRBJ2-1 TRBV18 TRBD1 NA CASSPTQGSYNEQFF TGTGCCAGCTCACCGACACAGGGGTCCTACAATGAGCAGTTCTTC
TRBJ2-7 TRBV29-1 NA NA CSARGSYEQYF TGCAGCGCCCGGGGGTCCTACGAGCAGTACTTC
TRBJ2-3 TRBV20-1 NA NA CSAVAKTQYF TGCAGTGCAGTAGCGAAAACGCAGTATTTT
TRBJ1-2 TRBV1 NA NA CTSSQDGFYGYTF TGCACCAGCAGCCAAGACGGGTTCTATGGCTACACCTTC